The T cell receptor beta chain under discussion was sequenced for a study of metastatic and nonmetastatic thyroid tumors. Overall study findings and caveats: Benign nodules were reported to have significantly lower TCR beta diversity than malignant thyroid tumors, in blood and tumor.

This clone was picked up a small number of times. The antigen is not known. Thyroid surgery had not been preceded by any treatment in any patient. Authors' processing steps: To classify distant metastasis in papillary thyroid cancer, a model was built from CDR3 differences across clinicopathological groups. TCRdb re-clonotyped the PCR reads via MiXCR. V and J calls and clone size were set by TCRdb, not the authors. The table shows approximately 40,000 clones, with about 45% occurring only once. The clonotype comes from a male donor with papillary thyroid cancer or a benign thyroid nodule (not recorded which). Some clones in this sample may be carry-over from other donors' samples. Sample: tumor tissue.

The CDR3 coding sequence is TGTGCCAGCAGTTACTCGGGGTACAATCAGCCCCAGCATTTT. As protein: CASSYSGYNQPQHF. This chain joins TRBV6-2 or TRBV6-3 and TRBJ1-5; no definite D call. The CDR3 has 14 residues. Germline V gives CDR1 MNHEY, CDR2 SVGEGT. V lost 0 bases and J 3 bases, leaving 6 bases between the germline ends.